The clone carrying this T cell receptor beta chain has a handful of counts. TCRdb recomputed calls from the 5' RACE reads with MiXCR, one row per CDR3 protein. The table shows about 430,000 distinct CDR3 sequences, with roughly a quarter occurring only once. The source of the sample is a study of T-cell memory formation after mild COVID-19. The CDR3 is 15 amino acids. Trimming removed 5 bases from V and 6 bases from J; junction bases left unmatched: 7. This clonotype originated in an adult woman who had mild COVID-19 (a few samples of this study predate the infection). Cell type and time point are not known. Sequenced: PBMCs or a T cell subset sorted from them (not recorded which). V and J are TRBV12-3 or TRBV12-4 and TRBJ1-1; 12 bases map to TRBD1. The CDR3 DNA is TGTGCCAGCAGTGCGGCGGGACAGGGGGCTTCTGAAGCTTTCTTT. The encoded protein is CASSAAGQGASEAFF.